This TCR beta chain was sequenced in a study of regulatory dendritic cells for organ transplantation. Study details: On day 6, the dendritic cells were exposed to LPS.

Using immunoSEQ multiplex PCR, the repertoire was profiled, and TCRdb retains in-frame clones only, with some absent. The sample holds roughly 9,800 clones, 80% seen once. CFSE-labeled sorted T cells met regulatory or mature dendritic cells for four to five days. CD4+ or CD8+ T cells were sorted as naive CD45RA+ or memory CD45RO+. On this clone itself: Its specificity is not known.

V dropped 1 base and J dropped 0 bases, with 13 bases sitting between them. This CDR3 has 17 residues. Germline-derived CDR1 and CDR2 are MGHRA and YSYEKL. The specimen was memory CD4+ T cells from blood cultured with dendritic cells. Regarding subset: CD45RO+ memory T cells. The rearrangement uses TRBV4-1 and TRBJ2-1, with D hard to call. This TCR came from a human donor in good health. The CDR3 sequence is CASSQADLGFSYNEQFF. CDR3 sequence (DNA): TGCGCCAGCAGCCAAGCGGATTTGGGCTTCTCCTACAATGAGCAGTTCTTC.